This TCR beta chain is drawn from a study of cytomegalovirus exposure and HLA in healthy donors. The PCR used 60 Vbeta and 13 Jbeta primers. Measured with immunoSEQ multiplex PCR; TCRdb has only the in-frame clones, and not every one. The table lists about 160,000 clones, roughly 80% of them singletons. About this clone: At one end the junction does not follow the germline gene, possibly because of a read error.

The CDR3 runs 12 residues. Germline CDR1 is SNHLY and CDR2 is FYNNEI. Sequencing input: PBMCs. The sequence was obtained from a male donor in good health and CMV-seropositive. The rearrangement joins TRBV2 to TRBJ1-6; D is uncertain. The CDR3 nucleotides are TGTGCCAGCAGTGAAGCGGCATGGGCCCTGCACTTT. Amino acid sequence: CASSEAAWALHF.